The rows below give T cell receptor beta chains drawn from one sample of a study of naive and memory T cell subsets. TCRdb re-called the UMI-ligation and nested PCR reads with MiXCR, one entry per CDR3 protein. Of approximately 140,000 distinct CDR3 sequences in the sample, over 15% were seen once. Sequenced material: naive CD4+ T cells from blood. Every receptor here comes from a human donor in good health. Each CDR3 is given with its conserved first and last residue. Each record gives: J gene, clone size, V gene, D gene, CDR3 DNA, CDR3 protein. The D gene is left open where the match is weak. Rows may omit the clone size; those that give it use once, few, many or a size class.

>TRBJ2-2|NA|TRBV12-3/TRBV12-4|NA
TGTGCCAGCAGGACGGGGCCAAACACCGGGGAGCTGTTTTTT
CASRTGPNTGELFF
>TRBJ1-2|NA|TRBV5-1|TRBD1
TGCGCCAGCAGCTCCGGGACAGGCGGGAATGGCTACACCTTC
CASSSGTGGNGYTF
>TRBJ2-1|NA|TRBV6-2/TRBV6-3|NA
TGTGCCAGCAGTAGAGATTGGAATGAGCAGTTCTTC
CASSRDWNEQFF
>TRBJ2-7|NA|TRBV20-1|TRBD2
TGCAGTGCTAGTGTGACTAGCGGTTTTTCGTCACTCTCCTACGAGCAGTACTTC
CSASVTSGFSSLSYEQYF
>TRBJ1-2|few|TRBV20-1|NA
TGCAGTGCTAGAGATTGGGCGGACAACGCGTGGAACTATGGCTACACCTTC
CSARDWADNAWNYGYTF
>TRBJ1-5|few|TRBV18|NA
TGTGCCAGCTCACCGGTTGTCGGGGGATCGGGAAGCAATCAGCCCCAGCATTTT
CASSPVVGGSGSNQPQHF
>TRBJ2-2|NA|TRBV7-3|NA
TGTGCCAGCAGCTTATTTGGAGCAACCGGGGAGCTGTTTTTT
CASSLFGATGELFF
>TRBJ2-2|NA|TRBV14|NA
TGTGCCAGCAGCCTGTTTGACACCCCGAACACCGGGGAGCTGTTTTTT
CASSLFDTPNTGELFF
>TRBJ1-2|few|TRBV7-2|NA
TGTGCCAGCAGCTTAATCGGGGTGGCTAACTATGGCTACACCTTC
CASSLIGVANYGYTF
>TRBJ2-3|NA|TRBV6-2/TRBV6-3|NA
TGTGCCAGCAGTTATGCCGGACAGCTTCACGATACGCAGTATTTT
CASSYAGQLHDTQYF
>TRBJ1-2|NA|TRBV24-1|TRBD1
TGTGCCACCAGTGATCCGGGACAGGGAAGCTATGGCTACACCTTC
CATSDPGQGSYGYTF
>TRBJ2-4|NA|TRBV29-1|TRBD1
TGCAGCGGCTCGACAGGGGTGGACATTCAGTACTTC
CSGSTGVDIQYF
>TRBJ2-6|few|TRBV20-1|NA
TGCAGTACAAAGGAAACAGGTGTGCTCTCTGGGGCCAACGTCCTGACTTTC
CSTKETGVLSGANVLTF
>TRBJ2-3|NA|TRBV6-1|NA
TGTGCCAGCAGTGCCCGGACAGGCACAGATACGCAGTATTTT
CASSARTGTDTQYF
>TRBJ2-5|NA|TRBV20-1|TRBD2
TGCAGTGCTAGAGTTAGCGGGGTAGGAGAGACCCAGTACTTC
CSARVSGVGETQYF
>TRBJ2-7|many|TRBV7-8|NA
TGTGCCAGCAGCTCCTCCCCCTACGAGCAGTACTTC
CASSSSPYEQYF
>TRBJ2-3|NA|TRBV18|NA
TGTGCCAGCTCACCACTCCGTGGGGCTAGCACAGATACGCAGTATTTT
CASSPLRGASTDTQYF
>TRBJ2-1|NA|TRBV7-2|TRBD2
TGTGCCAGCAGCTCCGTAGCGGGGTCCTACAATGAGCAGTTCTTC
CASSSVAGSYNEQFF
>TRBJ2-6|few|TRBV12-3/TRBV12-4|TRBD2
TGTGCCAGCAGTGAAACTAGCGGGAGCCCTGGGGCCAACGTCCTGACTTTC
CASSETSGSPGANVLTF
>TRBJ2-2|NA|TRBV14|TRBD1
TGTGCCAGCAGCCAAGATATCCCGACAGGGTACACCGGGGAGCTGTTTTTT
CASSQDIPTGYTGELFF
>TRBJ1-2|few|TRBV29-1|NA
TGCAGCGTTGAACAGGGGTCCTATGGCTACACCTTC
CSVEQGSYGYTF
>TRBJ2-4|NA|TRBV6-5|TRBD2
TGTGCCAGCAGTTACTCGGCGGGAGGGTCAAACATTCAGTACTTC
CASSYSAGGSNIQYF
>TRBJ2-5|few|TRBV18|NA
TGTGCCAGCTCACCACAAGGGAGAGAGACCCAGTACTTC
CASSPQGRETQYF
>TRBJ2-3|many|TRBV15|TRBD1
TGTGCCACCAGCATGATGGGGACAGCTACTAGCACAGATACGCAGTATTTT
CATSMMGTATSTDTQYF
>TRBJ2-7|many|TRBV7-2|NA
TGTGCCAGCAGCTTAGGCGGCGACGAGCAGTACTTC
CASSLGGDEQYF
>TRBJ1-2|NA|TRBV10-3|NA
TGTGCCATCAGTGACAGGTCCCTCTATGGCTACACCTTC
CAISDRSLYGYTF